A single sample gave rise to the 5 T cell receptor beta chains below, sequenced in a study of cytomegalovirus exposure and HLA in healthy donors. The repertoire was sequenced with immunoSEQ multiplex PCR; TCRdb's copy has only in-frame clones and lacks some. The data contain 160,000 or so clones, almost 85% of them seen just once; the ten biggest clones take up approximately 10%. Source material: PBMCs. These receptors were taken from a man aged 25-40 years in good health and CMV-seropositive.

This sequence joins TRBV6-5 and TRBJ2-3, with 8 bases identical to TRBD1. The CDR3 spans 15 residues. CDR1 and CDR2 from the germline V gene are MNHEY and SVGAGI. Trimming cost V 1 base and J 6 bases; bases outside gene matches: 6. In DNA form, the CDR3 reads TGTGCCAGCAGTTACTTTGGACAGGGAACCGATACGCAGTATTTT. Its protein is CASSYFGQGTDTQYF.

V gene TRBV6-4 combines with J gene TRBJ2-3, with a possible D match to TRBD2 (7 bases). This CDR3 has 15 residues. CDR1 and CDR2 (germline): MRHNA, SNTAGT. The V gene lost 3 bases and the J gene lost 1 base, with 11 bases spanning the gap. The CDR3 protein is CASSEGAGGTDTQYF. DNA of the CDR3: TGTGCCAGCAGTGAGGGGGCGGGGGGCACAGATACGCAGTATTTT.

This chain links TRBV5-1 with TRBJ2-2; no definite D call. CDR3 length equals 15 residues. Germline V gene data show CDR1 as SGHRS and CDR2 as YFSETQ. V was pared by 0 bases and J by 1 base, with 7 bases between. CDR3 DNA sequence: TGCGCCAGCAGCTTGGCCATTCAGAACACCGGGGAGCTGTTTTTT. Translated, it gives CASSLAIQNTGELFF.

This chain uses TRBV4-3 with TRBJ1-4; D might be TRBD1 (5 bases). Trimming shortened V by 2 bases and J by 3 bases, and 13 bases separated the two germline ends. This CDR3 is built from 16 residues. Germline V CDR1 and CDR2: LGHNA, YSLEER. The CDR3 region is CASSQSSTESNEKLFF. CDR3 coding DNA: TGCGCCAGCAGCCAATCCTCGACAGAATCTAATGAAAAACTGTTTTTT.

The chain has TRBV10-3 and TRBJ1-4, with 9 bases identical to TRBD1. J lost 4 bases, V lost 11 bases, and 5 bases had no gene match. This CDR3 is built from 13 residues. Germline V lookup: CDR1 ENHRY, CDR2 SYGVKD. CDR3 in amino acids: CAVSTGGNEKLFF. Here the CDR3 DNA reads TGTGCCGTATCGACAGGGGGTAATGAAAAACTGTTTTTT.